A selection of T cell receptor beta chains follows, all from one sample in a study of Ad26.COV2.S vaccination and SARS-CoV-2 variants. Profiling relied on immunoSEQ multiplex PCR, and the TCRdb table lists in-frame clones only, not all of them. Among fewer than 600,000 clones, about 88% were seen once, and the ten largest hold 1.7%. The source was peripheral blood, collected in a trial of Ad26.COV2.S vaccine versus placebo. The receptors stem from a person between 18 and 59 years old who received the Ad26.COV2.S COVID-19 vaccine or a placebo. Each CDR3 is given with its conserved first and last residue. The D gene is left open where the match is weak. Expanded clones get a size class; other rows say once, few or many, or leave the size out.

TRBV12-5	TRBJ1-3	-	once	TGTGCTAGTGGTTGGACGGACGGAAACTCTGGAAACACCATATATTTT	CASGWTDGNSGNTIYF
TRBV14	TRBJ1-4	-	-	TGTGCCAGCAGCCAAGATTATTTAGGGGGAGCTGAAAAACTGTTTTTT	CASSQDYLGGAEKLFF
TRBV6-2/TRBV6-3	TRBJ1-1	-	-	TGTGCCAGCAGTCCACTATGGCAGGGGCGGGACACTGAAGCTTTCTTT	CASSPLWQGRDTEAFF
TRBV9	TRBJ1-4	TRBD1	-	TGTGCCAGCAGCGCCTCAGGACAGGGTGGAGAAAAACTGTTTTTT	CASSASGQGGEKLFF
TRBV9	TRBJ2-7	-	-	TGTGCCAGCAGCGGACCCCCAAGCTCCTACGAGCAGTACTTC	CASSGPPSSYEQYF
TRBV15	TRBJ2-2	-	-	TGTGCCACCAGCAGAGATACCGGCACCGGGGAGCTGTTTTTT	CATSRDTGTGELFF
TRBV3-1/TRBV3-2	TRBJ2-6	TRBD1	-	TGTGCCAGCAGCCGACAGGGAATGACTGGGGCCAACGTCCTGACTTTC	CASSRQGMTGANVLTF
TRBV6-2/TRBV6-3	TRBJ2-1	-	once	TGTGCCAGCAGTAGGAATAGTGTCGGCAATGAGCAGTTCTTC	CASSRNSVGNEQFF
TRBV12-3/TRBV12-4	TRBJ1-5	-	-	TGTGCCAGCAGTTTAGACGGGGTAAGGCCCCAGCATTTT	CASSLDGVRPQHF
TRBV28	TRBJ1-2	TRBD1	-	TGTGCCAGCAGTTTATGGGACAGGGGGCTGTCTAACTATGGCTACACCTTC	CASSLWDRGLSNYGYTF
TRBV5-1	TRBJ2-1	-	-	TGCGCCAGCCACCAGCTTCAAACGAGCTCCTACAATGAGCAGTTCTTC	CASHQLQTSSYNEQFF
TRBV3-1/TRBV3-2	TRBJ1-5	-	-	TGTGCCAGCAGCCAAGCAGGGGTGGATCAGCCCCAGCATTTT	CASSQAGVDQPQHF
TRBV21-1	TRBJ2-7	-	-	TGTGCCAGCAGCAAAGCCCGGGACAATTTTCGATACGAGCAGTACTTC	CASSKARDNFRYEQYF
TRBV18	TRBJ2-6	-	-	TGTGCCAGCTCACCCCGGTCCGTTTCTGGGGCCAACGTCCTGACTTTC	CASSPRSVSGANVLTF
TRBV15	TRBJ1-6	-	-	TGTGCCACCAGCAGAGATGAAGTTTGGGGGGTCACACCCCTCCACTTT	CATSRDEVWGVTPLHF
TRBV12-3/TRBV12-4	TRBJ1-2	-	-	TGTGCCAGCAGCAGCCAGGGGATAGGAGGCTACACCTTC	CASSSQGIGGYTF
TRBV5-6	TRBJ2-7	-	-	TGTGCCAGCAGCTTGGCCCCAGCGATTTTCACCTACGAGCAGTACTTC	CASSLAPAIFTYEQYF
TRBV7-2	TRBJ2-5	TRBD1	once	TGTGCCAGCAGCTTCGGGACAGGGTGGGAGACCCAGTACTTC	CASSFGTGWETQYF
TRBV2	TRBJ2-3	TRBD2	-	TGTGCCAGCAGACTAGCGGGCAGCACAGATACGCAGTATTTT	CASRLAGSTDTQYF
TRBV18	TRBJ1-1	TRBD1	-	TGTGCCAGCTCATCTCAGGGGGCTGGTGAAGCTTTCTTT	CASSSQGAGEAFF
TRBV5-4	TRBJ2-7	TRBD1	-	TGTGCCAGCAGCAGGACAGGGAATAGAAACGAGCAGTACTTC	CASSRTGNRNEQYF
TRBV3-1/TRBV3-2	TRBJ2-7	-	-	TGTGCCAGCAGCCACTGGGGGGGGGCAAACTCCTACGAGCAGTACTTC	CASSHWGGANSYEQYF
TRBV18	TRBJ2-3	-	-	TGTGCCAGCTCACCATCCGGGACTGCAAACACAGATACGCAGTATTTT	CASSPSGTANTDTQYF